These 5 T cell receptor beta chains were sequenced from one sample in a study of blood T cell repertoires in COVID-19. The protocol was immunoSEQ multiplex PCR, while the TCRdb copy is restricted to in-frame clones and leaves out a portion. The sample contains a few hundred thousand clones, about 89% of which appear only once. Sequencing was carried out using PBMCs or T cells enriched from blood (not recorded which). Every receptor here comes from a woman in her 30s who had recovered from COVID-19.

The chain is built from TRBV27 and TRBJ1-1; 7 nucleotides align to TRBD1. CDR3 length equals 18 residues. J gave up 4 bases and V 8 bases, and 22 bases lay outside the gene matches. Germline V gene lookup returns CDR1 MNHEY and CDR2 SMNVEV (reference sequence). The CDR3 nucleotides are TGTGCCAGCGACCGAGGGGAGAGGGGGCGAGGAGCTGGCACTGAAGCTTTCTTT. Its translation is CASDRGERGRGAGTEAFF.

The gene calls are TRBV7-2 and TRBJ1-3; 9 positions agree with TRBD1. V shed 4 bases, J shed 4 bases, and the junction held 5 bases outside the gene matches. CDR1 is SGHTA, CDR2 FQGNSA, per germline. The CDR3 spans 15 residues. CDR3: CASSSGQGLGNTIYF. The CDR3 coding sequence is TGTGCCAGCAGCTCGGGACAGGGTCTAGGAAACACCATATATTTT. The entire variable domain, with the rest obtained from reference TRBV7-2 and TRBJ1-3, is as follows: GAGVSQSPSNKVTEKGKDVELRCDPISGHTALYWYRQSLGQGLEFLIYFQGNSAPDKSGLPSDRFSAERTGGSVSTLTIQRTQQEDSAVYLCASSSGQGLGNTIYFGEGSWLTVV.

The V gene is TRBV7-2, the J gene TRBJ2-2; 8 nucleotides align to TRBD1. Trimming at V came to 9 bases and at J to 5 bases, leaving 8 bases not matched to a gene. Germline assignment: CDR1 SGHTA and CDR2 FQGNSA. The CDR3 contains 14 residues. DNA of the CDR3: TGTGCCAGTCGAACCCAGGGGGCGACCGGGGAGCTGTTTTTT. This encodes CASRTQGATGELFF.

The chain employs TRBV29-1 and TRBJ1-1; the match to TRBD1 covers 7 bases. The CDR3 runs 13 residues. Germline CDR1 SQVTM, CDR2 ANQGSEA. J gave up 6 bases and V 6 bases, and 10 bases lay outside the gene matches. The CDR3 DNA is TGCAGCGTGGGACACTTAGGACAGGCTGAAGCTTTCTTT. Its translation: CSVGHLGQAEAFF.

The chain has TRBV6-5 and TRBJ2-1, with 7 bases matching TRBD2. Germline values: CDR1 MNHEY, CDR2 SVGAGI. Germline trimming cut 6 bases from V and 8 bases from J; bases unmatched to any gene: 10. The CDR3 runs 14 residues. The CDR3 reads CASRIGRAFYEQFF. Written as DNA, the CDR3 is TGTGCCAGCAGGATAGGGAGGGCGTTTTATGAGCAGTTCTTC.